The source of this T cell receptor (beta chain) is a study of shared clonotypes between healthy human individuals. Overall study findings and caveats: Some clonotypes were shared by all four sorted-subset donors, while others were not shared. The non-shared ones had lower generation probabilities than the shared ones.

In the original processing: Because ImmunoSEQ provided only junction sequences with no quality scores, the filtering differed. Profiled with immunoSEQ multiplex PCR; TCRdb holds only in-frame clones, not every one. V and J calls and clone size are given by that table; D and trimming were obtained from the DNA. The table includes some 1,600,000 clones, around 98% detected once. Within Nashville, Tennessee resided all donors, each a Caucasian adult. From CD4+ cells came CD45RA+ naive and CD45RA-negative memory subsets. Deletions cut 4 bases from V and 3 bases from J, with 13 bases between. CDR3 size: 15 residues. Germline values: CDR1 SEHNR, CDR2 FQNEAQ (reference sequence). With regard to this clone: Its antigen is unidentified.

The rearrangement joins TRBV7-9 to TRBJ2-1, with D perhaps being TRBD1 or TRBD2 (5 bases each). The receptor was isolated from a young man in good health. The sample was naive CD4+ T cells sorted from blood. Subset denoted: CD45RA+ positively selected. CDR3 region: CASSYRDLFYNEQFF. In nucleotides, the CDR3 is TGTGCCAGCAGCTACCGGGACCTCTTCTACAATGAGCAGTTCTTC.